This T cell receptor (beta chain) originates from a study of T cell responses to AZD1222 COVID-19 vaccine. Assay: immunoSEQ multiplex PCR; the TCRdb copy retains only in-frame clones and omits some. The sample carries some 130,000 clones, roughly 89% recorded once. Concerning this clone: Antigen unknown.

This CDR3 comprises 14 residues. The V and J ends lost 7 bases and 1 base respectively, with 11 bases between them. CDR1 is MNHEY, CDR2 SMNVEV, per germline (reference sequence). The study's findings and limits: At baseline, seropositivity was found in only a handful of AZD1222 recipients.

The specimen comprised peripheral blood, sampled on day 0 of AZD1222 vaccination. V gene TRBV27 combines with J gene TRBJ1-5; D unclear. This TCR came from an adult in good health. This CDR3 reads CASTRRGSNQPQHF. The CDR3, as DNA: TGTGCCAGCACAAGGCGTGGGAGCAATCAGCCCCAGCATTTT.